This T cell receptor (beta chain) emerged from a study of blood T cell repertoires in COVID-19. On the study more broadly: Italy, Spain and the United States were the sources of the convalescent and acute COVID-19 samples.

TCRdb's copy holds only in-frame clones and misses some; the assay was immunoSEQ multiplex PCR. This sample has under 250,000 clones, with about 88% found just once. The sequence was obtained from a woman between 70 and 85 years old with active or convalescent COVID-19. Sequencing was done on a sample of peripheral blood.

CDR3 region: CASSVGTGGNQPQHF. DNA of the CDR3: TGTGCCAGCAGCGTAGGGACAGGGGGCAATCAGCCCCAGCATTTT. The chain employs TRBV9 and TRBJ1-5, with 9 bases fitting TRBD1. The trim removed 0 bases at V and 2 bases at J, leaving 0 bases unmatched. The V gene's germline CDR1 is SGDLS and CDR2 YYNGEE. The CDR3 is 15 amino acids.